Presented here are 10 T cell receptor beta chains from one specimen sequenced in a study of technical replicates of blood from several donors. Clones were sequenced by immunoSEQ multiplex PCR, and TCRdb holds only the in-frame ones, with some missing. This table has 50,000 or so clones, 92% appearing once. Sequencing was performed on PBMCs. The source is a human donor in good health. Some clones in this sample may be carry-over from other donors' samples.

The sample holds one count of this clone. The chain has TRBV7-2 and TRBJ1-2; D is possibly TRBD1 (5 bases). V was pared by 5 bases and J by 5 bases, with 15 bases between. The CDR3 totals 14 residues. Germline V gives CDR1 SGHTA, CDR2 FQGNSA. This CDR3 reads CASSDRQGGYGYTF. The CDR3, as DNA: TGTGCCAGCAGCGACCGGCAGGGAGGGTATGGCTACACCTTC.

This clone appeared once. V is TRBV29-1 and J is TRBJ1-2, with 7 positions matching TRBD1. The V segment lost 5 bases and the J segment 11 bases; nucleotides outside the gene matches: 11. Germline CDR1 reads SQVTM; CDR2 reads ANQGSEA. There are 12 residues in the CDR3. CDR3 sequence: CSVRTGPIWYTF. The CDR3 nucleotides are TGCAGCGTTAGGACAGGACCTATCTGGTACACCTTC.

The V and J genes are TRBV10-3 and TRBJ1-1; 7 nucleotides agree with TRBD1. The CDR3 is made up of 15 amino acids. After removal of 3 bases from V and 11 bases from J, the junction contained 15 bases not matched to a gene. From germline, CDR1 is ENHRY and CDR2 SYGVKD. Here the CDR3 DNA reads TGTGCCATCAGTGACCCAGGGGGGATCCCTACGGGGGCTTTCTTT. This codes for CAISDPGGIPTGAFF.

The CDR3 spells CASSLGGQPQHF. The CDR3 bases are TGTGCCAGCAGCTTAGGAGGACAGCCCCAGCATTTT. The rearrangement uses TRBV7-2 and TRBJ1-5, with no clear D. The CDR3 covers 12 residues. Germline V gives CDR1 SGHTA, CDR2 FQGNSA. Trimming left V 1 base short and J 7 bases short, with 5 bases between.

The gene calls are TRBV15 and TRBJ2-3; D uncertain. The CDR3 totals 14 residues. Looked up from germline, CDR1 is LNHNV and CDR2 is YYDKDF (reference sequence). The V and J ends lost 6 bases and 2 bases respectively, with 12 bases between them. CDR3 bases: TGTGCCACCAGTCTCCTACCCTACACAGATACGCAGTATTTT. Residues: CATSLLPYTDTQYF.

The chain is built from TRBV4-2 and TRBJ1-2; D gene ambiguous. From germline, CDR1 is LGHNA and CDR2 YNFKEQ. There are 15 residues in the CDR3. Trimming stripped 2 bases from V and 7 bases from J, with 17 bases between. The CDR3 bases are TGTGCCAGCAGCCAAACCTTCGAGGGCCCCATTGGCTACACCTTC. This translates into CASSQTFEGPIGYTF.

The chain is built from TRBV7-3 and TRBJ2-1; 14 nucleotides align to TRBD2. V lost 5 bases and J lost 4; bases outside the gene matches: 4. The V gene's germline CDR1 is SGHTA and CDR2 FQGTGA. The CDR3 length is 16 residues. Here the CDR3 DNA reads TGTGCCAGCAGCAGGACTAGCGGGGGGATATACAATGAGCAGTTCTTC. Its translation is CASSRTSGGIYNEQFF. The variable domain in full, with the rest retrieved from reference TRBV7-3 and TRBJ2-1, is GAGVSQTPSNKVTEKGKYVELRCDPISGHTALYWYRQSLGQGPEFLIYFQGTGAADDSGLPNDRFFAVRPEGSVSTLKIQRTERGDSAVYLCASSRTSGGIYNEQFFGPGTRLTVL.

This chain connects TRBV4-2 to TRBJ2-3, with D maybe TRBD2 (5 bases). The ends were cut back, 5 bases at V and 6 bases at J, with 18 bases in the middle. The length of the CDR3 is 15 residues. Germline values: CDR1 LGHNA, CDR2 YNFKEQ. Here the CDR3 reads CASSSFGETEDTQYF. CDR3 in DNA: TGTGCCAGCAGCTCCTTCGGGGAAACAGAGGATACGCAGTATTTT.

The V call is TRBV29-1, the J call TRBJ2-3; 8 bases match TRBD2. V shed 2 bases and J 3 bases; nucleotides not matched to a gene: 10. This CDR3 comprises 16 residues. Germline V gene lookup returns CDR1 SQVTM and CDR2 ANQGSEA. This CDR3 reads CSVEMVGGRRTDTQYF. Written as DNA, the CDR3 is TGCAGCGTTGAAATGGTTGGCGGGAGGAGGACAGATACGCAGTATTTT.

CDR3 amino acids: CASTKQGQNTEAFF. In nucleotides, the CDR3 is TGTGCCAGTACTAAACAGGGGCAGAACACTGAAGCTTTCTTT. The chain couples TRBV6-6 to TRBJ1-1; 7 nucleotides match TRBD1. Germline CDR1 reads MNHNY; CDR2 reads SVGAGI (reference sequence). J gave up 1 base and V 9 bases, and 8 bases lay outside the gene matches. The CDR3 sequence is 14 residues long.